The sequence of this T cell receptor (beta chain) was determined in a study of blood T cell repertoires in COVID-19 (dated by TCRdb to 2020 to 2022). For the wider study: Collaborator samples came from the United States, Italy and Spain and covered acute and convalescent phases of COVID-19. The material from the prospective study consisted of cDNA or gDNA derived from T cells, B-cell-depleted T cells, or PBMCs. The dataset comprised deeply sampled blood TCRbeta repertoires from subjects exposed to, actively infected with, or recovered from COVID-19. Samples were obtained from the ongoing ImmuneRACE study (first 160 participants) and from over 1,000 subjects provided by 6 global collaborators. The repertoires were made available in a free public database intended to serve as a resource for research on the immune response to SARS-CoV-2. Where HLA class I and class II types were available, the types were taken from metadata supplied by the sample provider, not from assay-based typing. The sample metadata nearly always contained a de-identified subject ID, COVID-19 status, age in years and sex.

CDR1 SGHVS and CDR2 FQNEAQ are derived from the germline V gene. Between the V and J ends, shortened by 4 bases and 6 bases respectively, the junction contains 18 bases. From the cysteine through the phenylalanine, the CDR3 covers 15 amino acids. Only the CDR3 DNA stays, 45 bases, in frame from base 1. The immunoSEQ Assay, a bias-controlled multiplex PCR, was used to amplify TCRbeta CDR3 regions from genomic DNA. From the authors' description of their analysis: The number of nucleated cells in each sample was estimated from the amplification of reference gene primers within the assay. To quantify the absolute abundance of each unique TCRbeta CDR3 rearrangement, sequence reads were collapsed and filtered. Productive Simpson clonality was computed per sample as the square root of Simpson's diversity index over productive rearrangements. TCRdb stores this immuneACCESS table with in-frame sequences only. Part of the clones is absent; in the studies checked, under half of the shortfall reflects unresolved V genes, and no reason is known for the rest. The V and J calls and clone size were taken over from that table, and D and trimming were inferred from the DNA. This sample holds tens of thousands of clones; around 87% were observed only once. 7% to 10% of the sample is held by the ten biggest clonotypes.

The collaborating institutions used their own protocols to collect whole blood in K2EDTA tubes. For TCRbeta analysis, collaborators shipped samples as frozen whole blood, isolated PBMCs, or DNA extracted from either of those sample types. Results and caveats for the whole study, not just this receptor: How much clinical and demographic metadata was included differed by source and by participant, and the metadata was provided uncurated.

A note on this clone: This clone's antigen is unknown. No base qualities exist here, and no much larger clone lies one base off it.

The TCR was taken from a man aged 50 to 59 with active COVID-19. Source material: peripheral blood. The sequence is built from TRBV7-8 and TRBJ1-1, with the D gene uncertain. The CDR3 loop reads CASSSNVGGSAEAFF. Read as DNA, the sequence is TGTGCCAGCAGCTCCAATGTGGGAGGGTCGGCTGAAGCTTTCTTT.